The 9 T cell receptor beta chains listed next were all sequenced from one sample in a study of blood T cell repertoires in COVID-19. The table came from immunoSEQ multiplex PCR; TCRdb's copy has only in-frame clones and leaves some out. The data hold about 180,000 clones, with roughly 86% observed a single time. Sequenced: peripheral blood. These receptors were obtained from a man aged 35-49 years with active or convalescent COVID-19.

About this clone itself: Germline and junction disagree at one end, which may indicate a read error. The rearrangement joins TRBV24-1 to TRBJ2-3; D may be TRBD1 or TRBD2 (5 bases each). CDR3 length: 15 residues. CDR1 is KGHDR and CDR2 is SFDVKD in the germline V gene. CDR3 nucleotide sequence: TGTGCCACTAGTGAGGGGCTTGGCCGCACAGATACGCAGTATTTT. Its translation: CATSEGLGRTDTQYF.

The CDR3 sequence: CASSQEGRRGGGHEQFF. The CDR3 DNA is TGTGCCAGCAGCCAAGAGGGGAGACGGGGGGGCGGTCATGAGCAGTTCTTC. V gene TRBV3-1 (or the pseudogene TRBV3-2) combines with J gene TRBJ2-1; 8 nucleotides match TRBD2. V dropped 0 bases and J dropped 8; count of bases not matched to a gene: 12. CDR3 length equals 17 residues. Germline-derived CDR1 and CDR2 are LGHDT and YNNKEL (reference sequence).

The chain has TRBV6-5 and TRBJ1-2; maybe TRBD1 (5 bases). V was clipped by 7 bases and J by 6 bases, with 15 bases between them. The germline CDR1 and CDR2 sequences are MNHEY and SVGAGI. This CDR3 contains 13 residues. The CDR3 is CASMETRVNGYTF. DNA of the CDR3: TGTGCCAGCATGGAGACCAGGGTAAATGGCTACACCTTC.

The chain couples TRBV12-3 or TRBV12-4 to TRBJ2-7; D is possibly TRBD1 (6 bases). With 5 bases removed from V and 7 bases from J, the gap between germline ends came to 9 bases. The CDR3 contains 11 residues. CDR3 DNA: TGTGCCAGCAGTCTCGGACAGGAGCAGTACTTC. Protein product: CASSLGQEQYF.

The V and J genes are TRBV9 and TRBJ1-2, with 9 bases identical to TRBD1. Germline-derived CDR1 and CDR2 are SGDLS and YYNGEE. The trim removed 3 bases at V and 6 bases at J, leaving 9 bases unmatched. This CDR3 is 15 amino acids long. The DNA of the CDR3 is TGTGCCAGCAGCGACTACGGACAGGGGACTCATGGCTACACCTTC. Translating it yields CASSDYGQGTHGYTF. Full variable domain (missing parts from reference TRBV9 and TRBJ1-2): DSGVTQTPKHLITATGQRVTLRCSPRSGDLSVYWYQQSLDQGLQFLIQYYNGEERAKGNILERFSAQQFPDLHSELNLSSLELGDSALYFCASSDYGQGTHGYTFGSGTRLTVV.

This clone was recorded only once. The V gene is TRBV7-2, the J gene TRBJ2-5; 9 nucleotides agree with TRBD1. CDR3 length: 14 amino acids. V lost 4 bases to trimming and J lost 2 bases; unmatched junction nucleotides: 2. Germline lookup yields CDR1 SGHTA and CDR2 FQGNSA. CDR3 DNA: TGTGCCAGCAGCTGGGGGACAGGGCAAGAGACCCAGTACTTC. Translated, it gives CASSWGTGQETQYF.

The CDR3 region is CAITDAPGGNYEQYF. For the CDR3, the DNA is TGTGCCATCACTGATGCCCCAGGAGGGAACTACGAGCAGTACTTC. V and J are TRBV10-3 and TRBJ2-7; D is perhaps TRBD2 (6 bases). Germline CDR1 ENHRY, CDR2 SYGVKD. The CDR3 is 15 amino acids. V was cut by 7 bases and J by 3 bases, with 19 bases left in between.

The rearrangement uses TRBV2 and TRBJ2-7; 8 bases are shared with TRBD1. Germline V gene data show CDR1 as SNHLY and CDR2 as FYNNEI. V was clipped by 6 bases and J by 1 base; unmatched bases: 11. This CDR3 spans 16 amino acids. Written as DNA, the CDR3 is TGTGCCAGCAGAGCCGATGGACAGGGCGCGTCCTACGAGCAGTACTTC. Protein: CASRADGQGASYEQYF.

This clone was seen a few times. This chain joins TRBV14 and TRBJ2-2, with D possibly being TRBD1 (5 bases). The germline V gene encodes CDR1 SGHDN and CDR2 FVKESK. The CDR3 runs 19 residues. V lost 4 bases and J 1 base, leaving 22 bases between the germline ends. The CDR3 nucleotides are TGTGCCAGCAGCCCTTATAGGGGCGCCCCCCTATTGAACACCGGGGAGCTGTTTTTT. As protein: CASSPYRGAPLLNTGELFF.